Following are 9 T cell receptor beta chains from one sample sequenced in a study of cytomegalovirus exposure and HLA in healthy donors. PCR employed 60 Vbeta and 13 Jbeta primers. Repertoires were generated with immunoSEQ multiplex PCR, while TCRdb's copy carries only in-frame clones and drops some. Of around 160,000 clones in the sample, more than 65% were seen once. The sample taken for sequencing was PBMCs. The receptors here all came from a man aged 18-30 years in good health and CMV-seropositive.

This chain connects TRBV7-9 to TRBJ2-7, with a weak D call TRBD1 (6 bases). The CDR3 has 17 amino acids. The germline CDR1 and CDR2 sequences are SEHNR and FQNEAQ (reference sequence). The V gene lost 5 bases and the J gene lost 2 bases, with 22 bases spanning the gap. CDR3 in amino acids: CASSPNPGVGGAYEQYF. The CDR3, as DNA: TGTGCCAGCAGCCCAAATCCCGGGGTAGGGGGAGCCTACGAGCAGTACTTC.

The CDR3 DNA reads TGTGCCAGCAGCCCGGGGGGGACAGATGGCTACACCTTC. Translated: CASSPGGTDGYTF. This chain links TRBV7-9 with TRBJ1-2, with TRBD1 matching over 7 bases. With V trimmed by 5 bases and J by 6 bases, 6 bases remained unmatched. The CDR3 is 13 residues long. Germline CDR1 reads SEHNR; CDR2 reads FQNEAQ (reference sequence).

The chain joins TRBV5-4 to TRBJ1-2; a weak D match, TRBD1 (5 bases). The CDR3 runs to 14 residues. Germline V lookup: CDR1 SGHNT, CDR2 YYREEE (reference sequence). The V end lost 4 bases, the J end lost 0 bases, and 10 bases lay between the germline ends. The CDR3 nucleotides read TGTGCCAGCAGCCCGGACACCTCTAACTATGGCTACACCTTC. Its protein product is CASSPDTSNYGYTF.

The CDR3 loop is CASSYQGMKGNTIYF. CDR3 coding DNA: TGTGCCAGCAGTTATCAGGGGATGAAGGGTAACACCATATATTTT. The chain has TRBV6-5 and TRBJ1-3; TRBD1 is a possible D gene (6 bases). Germline assignment: CDR1 MNHEY and CDR2 SVGAGI. Trimming stripped 3 bases from V and 7 bases from J, with 16 bases between. The CDR3 is 15 residues long.

The chain couples TRBV15 to TRBJ2-1; 8 bases are a match to TRBD2. This CDR3 contains 17 residues. J was trimmed by 8 bases and V by 3 bases; bases with no gene match: 15. Germline V gives CDR1 LNHNV, CDR2 YYDKDF (reference sequence). In nucleotides, the CDR3 is TGTGCCACCAGCAGCAGCGCCGGGACTAGTGGGGGATATGAGCAGTTCTTC. Translated: CATSSSAGTSGGYEQFF.

This CDR3 reads CASSSGIGPRFVNEQFF. DNA for the CDR3: TGTGCCAGCAGCTCGGGGATCGGGCCTCGTTTTGTCAATGAGCAGTTCTTC. The chain is built from TRBV5-5 and TRBJ2-1; maybe TRBD2 (5 bases). V was trimmed by 3 bases and J by 6 bases, leaving 22 bases between them. Germline loops: CDR1 SGHKS, CDR2 YYEKEE (reference sequence). The CDR3 consists of 17 residues.

The chain recombines TRBV4-1 with TRBJ1-2; weak D call: TRBD1 (5 bases). The CDR3 is made up of 13 amino acids. Germline CDR1 and CDR2: MGHRA and YSYEKL. Trimming removed 3 bases at V and 8 bases at J, with 13 bases between. CDR3 nucleotides: TGCGCCAGCAGCCACCGGGGACTTGGGGGCTACACCTTC. It codes for CASSHRGLGGYTF.

The rearrangement links TRBV6-4 to TRBJ2-1, with TRBD2 identical over 8 bases. With V trimmed by 3 bases and J by 0 bases, 1 base remained unmatched. The CDR3 has 15 amino acids. Germline-derived CDR1 and CDR2 are MRHNA and SNTAGT. The CDR3 sequence: CASSEGTSSYNEQFF. The DNA for the CDR3 is TGTGCCAGCAGTGAGGGGACTAGCTCCTACAATGAGCAGTTCTTC.

The chain couples TRBV5-1 to TRBJ1-1, with a weak D call TRBD1 (5 bases). Trimming removed 2 bases from V and 3 bases from J, with 20 bases in between. This CDR3 region has 17 residues. Looked up from germline, CDR1 is SGHRS and CDR2 is YFSETQ. The CDR3, as DNA: TGCGCCAGCAGCTTAGTTCTTGTAAGGGGCGAGGACACTGAAGCTTTCTTT. It codes for CASSLVLVRGEDTEAFF.